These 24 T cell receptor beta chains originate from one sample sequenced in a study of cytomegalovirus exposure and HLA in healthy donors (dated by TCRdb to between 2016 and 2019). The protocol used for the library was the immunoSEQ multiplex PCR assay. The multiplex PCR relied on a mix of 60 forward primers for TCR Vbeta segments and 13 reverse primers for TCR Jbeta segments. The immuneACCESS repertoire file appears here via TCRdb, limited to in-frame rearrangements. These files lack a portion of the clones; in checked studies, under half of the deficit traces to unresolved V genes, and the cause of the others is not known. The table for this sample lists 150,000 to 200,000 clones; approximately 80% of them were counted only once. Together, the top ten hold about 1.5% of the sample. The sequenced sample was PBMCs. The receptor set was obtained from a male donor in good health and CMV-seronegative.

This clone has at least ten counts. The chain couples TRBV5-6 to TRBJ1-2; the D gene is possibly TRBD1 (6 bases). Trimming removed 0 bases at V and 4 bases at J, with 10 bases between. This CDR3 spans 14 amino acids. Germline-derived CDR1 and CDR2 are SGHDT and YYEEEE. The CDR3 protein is CASSLAGAPYGYTF. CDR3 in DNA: TGTGCCAGCAGCTTGGCAGGGGCACCCTATGGCTACACCTTC.

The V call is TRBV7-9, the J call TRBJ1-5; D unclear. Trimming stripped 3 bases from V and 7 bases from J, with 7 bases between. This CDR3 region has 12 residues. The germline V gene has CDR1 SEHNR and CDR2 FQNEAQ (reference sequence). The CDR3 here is CASSFGRQPQHF. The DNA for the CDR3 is TGTGCCAGCAGCTTCGGGAGGCAGCCCCAGCATTTT.

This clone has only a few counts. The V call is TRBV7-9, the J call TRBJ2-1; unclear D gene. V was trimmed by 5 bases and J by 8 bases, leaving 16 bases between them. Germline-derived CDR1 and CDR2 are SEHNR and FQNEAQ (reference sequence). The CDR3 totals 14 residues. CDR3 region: CASSPTRVVDEQFF. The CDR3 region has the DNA TGTGCCAGCAGCCCAACCCGGGTTGTTGATGAGCAGTTCTTC. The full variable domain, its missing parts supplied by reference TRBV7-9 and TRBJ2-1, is DTGVSQNPRHKITKRGQNVTFRCDPISEHNRLYWYRQTLGQGPEFLTYFQNEAQLEKSRLLSDRFSAERPKGSFSTLEIQRTEQGDSAMYLCASSPTRVVDEQFFGPGTRLTVL.

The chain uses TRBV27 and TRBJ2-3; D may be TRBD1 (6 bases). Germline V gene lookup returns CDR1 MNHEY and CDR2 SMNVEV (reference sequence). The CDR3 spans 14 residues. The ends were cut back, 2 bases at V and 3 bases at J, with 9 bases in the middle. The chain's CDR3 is CASSLKQGTDTQYF. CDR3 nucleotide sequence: TGTGCCAGCAGTTTAAAACAGGGAACAGATACGCAGTATTTT.

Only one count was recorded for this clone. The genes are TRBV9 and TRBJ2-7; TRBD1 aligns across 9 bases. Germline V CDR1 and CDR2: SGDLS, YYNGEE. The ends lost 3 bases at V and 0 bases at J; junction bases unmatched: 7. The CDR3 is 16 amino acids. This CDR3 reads CASSATPGQGSYEQYF. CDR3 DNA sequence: TGTGCCAGCAGCGCCACCCCGGGACAGGGCTCCTACGAGCAGTACTTC. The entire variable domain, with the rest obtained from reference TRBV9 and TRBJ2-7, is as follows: DSGVTQTPKHLITATGQRVTLRCSPRSGDLSVYWYQQSLDQGLQFLIQYYNGEERAKGNILERFSAQQFPDLHSELNLSSLELGDSALYFCASSATPGQGSYEQYFGPGTRLTVT.

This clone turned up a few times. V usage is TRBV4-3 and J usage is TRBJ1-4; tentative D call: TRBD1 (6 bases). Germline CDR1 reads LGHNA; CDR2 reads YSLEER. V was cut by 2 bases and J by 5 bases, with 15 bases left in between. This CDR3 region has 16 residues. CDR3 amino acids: CASSQSGGQGNEKLFF. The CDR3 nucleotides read TGCGCCAGCAGCCAAAGCGGGGGTCAGGGGAATGAAAAACTGTTTTTT.

The CDR3 sequence: CASSPLGQGGDGYTF. The DNA for the CDR3 is TGTGCCAGCTCACCCCTGGGACAGGGAGGCGATGGCTACACCTTC. This chain joins TRBV18 and TRBJ1-2; 9 bases map to TRBD1. V dropped 3 bases and J dropped 6; count of bases not matched to a gene: 8. Germline CDR1 and CDR2: KGHSH and LQKENI. CDR3 length: 15 amino acids.

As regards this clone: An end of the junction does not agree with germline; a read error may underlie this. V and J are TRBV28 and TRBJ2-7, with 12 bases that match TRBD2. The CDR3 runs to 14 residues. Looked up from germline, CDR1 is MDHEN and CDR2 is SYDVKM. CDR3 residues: CASSQTSGRRSCDF. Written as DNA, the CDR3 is TGTGCCAGCAGCCAGACTAGCGGGAGAAGAAGCTGCGACTTC.

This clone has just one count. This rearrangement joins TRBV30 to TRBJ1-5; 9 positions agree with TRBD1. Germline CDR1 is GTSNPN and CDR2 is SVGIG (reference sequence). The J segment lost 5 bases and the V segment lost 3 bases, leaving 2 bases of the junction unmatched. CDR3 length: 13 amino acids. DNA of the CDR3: TGTGCCTGGAGCGACAGGGGGGATCAGCCCCAGCATTTT. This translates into CAWSDRGDQPQHF.

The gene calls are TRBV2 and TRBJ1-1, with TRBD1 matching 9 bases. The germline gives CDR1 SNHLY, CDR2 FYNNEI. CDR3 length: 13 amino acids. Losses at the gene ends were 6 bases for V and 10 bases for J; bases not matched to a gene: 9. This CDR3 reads CASRTDRGERAFF. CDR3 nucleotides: TGTGCCAGCAGAACGGACAGGGGTGAGAGAGCTTTCTTT.

CDR3 protein: CASSLEGGQFF. The CDR3, as DNA: TGTGCCAGCAGTTTAGAGGGAGGGCAGTTCTTC. The J gene is TRBJ2-1, the V gene TRBV28; D possibly corresponds to TRBD2 (6 bases). The germline V and J ends were trimmed by 2 bases and 12 bases, with 8 bases remaining between them. Germline loops: CDR1 MDHEN, CDR2 SYDVKM. The CDR3 runs to 11 residues.

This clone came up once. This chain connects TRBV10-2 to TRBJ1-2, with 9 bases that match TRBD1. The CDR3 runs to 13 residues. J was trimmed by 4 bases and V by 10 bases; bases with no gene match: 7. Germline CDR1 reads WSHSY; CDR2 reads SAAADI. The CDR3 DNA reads TGCGCCATCACGGACAGGGGTGGCTATGGCTACACCTTC. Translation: CAITDRGGYGYTF.

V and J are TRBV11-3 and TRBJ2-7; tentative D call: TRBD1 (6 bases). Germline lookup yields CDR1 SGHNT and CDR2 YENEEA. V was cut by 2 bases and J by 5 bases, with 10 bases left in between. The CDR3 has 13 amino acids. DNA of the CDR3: TGTGCCAGCAGCTTACAGGCAGGGGACGAGCAGTACTTC. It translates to CASSLQAGDEQYF.

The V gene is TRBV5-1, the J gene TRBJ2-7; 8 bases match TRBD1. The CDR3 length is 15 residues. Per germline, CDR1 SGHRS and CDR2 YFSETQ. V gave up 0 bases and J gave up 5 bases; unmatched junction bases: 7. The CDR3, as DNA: TGCGCCAGCAGCTTGGAAGGACAGGGAAATCACGAGCAGTACTTC. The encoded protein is CASSLEGQGNHEQYF.

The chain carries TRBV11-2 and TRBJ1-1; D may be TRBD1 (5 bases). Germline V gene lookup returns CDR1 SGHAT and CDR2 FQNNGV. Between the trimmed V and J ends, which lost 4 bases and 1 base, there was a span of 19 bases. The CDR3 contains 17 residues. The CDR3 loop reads CASSSYGGVSTNTEAFF. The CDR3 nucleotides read TGTGCCAGCAGCTCCTATGGGGGGGTGTCAACGAACACTGAAGCTTTCTTT. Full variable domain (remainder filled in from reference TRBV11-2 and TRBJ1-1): EAGVAQSPRYKIIEKRQSVAFWCNPISGHATLYWYQQILGQGPKLLIQFQNNGVVDDSQLPKDRFSAERLKGVDSTLKIQPAKLEDSAVYLCASSSYGGVSTNTEAFFGQGTRLTVV.

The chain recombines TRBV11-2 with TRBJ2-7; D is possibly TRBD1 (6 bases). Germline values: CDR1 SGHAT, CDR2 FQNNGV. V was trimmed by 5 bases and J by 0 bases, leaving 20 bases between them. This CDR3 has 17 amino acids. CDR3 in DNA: TGTGCCAGCAGCCCATCGGGAAACAGGGCGAGCTCCTACGAGCAGTACTTC. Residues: CASSPSGNRASSYEQYF. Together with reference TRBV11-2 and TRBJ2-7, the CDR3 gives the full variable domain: EAGVAQSPRYKIIEKRQSVAFWCNPISGHATLYWYQQILGQGPKLLIQFQNNGVVDDSQLPKDRFSAERLKGVDSTLKIQPAKLEDSAVYLCASSPSGNRASSYEQYFGPGTRLTVT.

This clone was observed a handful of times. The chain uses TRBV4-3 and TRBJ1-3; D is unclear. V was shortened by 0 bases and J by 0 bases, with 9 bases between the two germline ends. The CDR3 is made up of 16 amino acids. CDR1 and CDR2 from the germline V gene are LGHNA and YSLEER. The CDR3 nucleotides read TGCGCCAGCAGCCAAGACCTACGAGCCTCTGGAAACACCATATATTTT. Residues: CASSQDLRASGNTIYF.

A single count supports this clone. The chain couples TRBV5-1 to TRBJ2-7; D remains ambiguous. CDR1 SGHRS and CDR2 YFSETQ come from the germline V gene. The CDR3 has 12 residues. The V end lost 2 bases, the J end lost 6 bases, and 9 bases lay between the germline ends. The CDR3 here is CASSLFFGEQYF. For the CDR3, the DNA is TGCGCCAGCAGCTTATTTTTCGGCGAGCAGTACTTC.

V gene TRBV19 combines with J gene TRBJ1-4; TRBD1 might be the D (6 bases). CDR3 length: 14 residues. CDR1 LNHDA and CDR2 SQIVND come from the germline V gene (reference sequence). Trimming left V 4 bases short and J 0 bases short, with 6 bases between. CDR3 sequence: CASSTGATNEKLFF. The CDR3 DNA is TGTGCCAGTAGTACAGGGGCAACTAATGAAAAACTGTTTTTT.

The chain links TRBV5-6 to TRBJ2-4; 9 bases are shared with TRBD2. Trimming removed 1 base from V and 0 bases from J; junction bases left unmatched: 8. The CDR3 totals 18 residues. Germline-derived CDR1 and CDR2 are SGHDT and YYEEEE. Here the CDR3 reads CASSLWLAGQLAKNIQYF. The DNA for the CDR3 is TGTGCCAGCAGCTTGTGGCTAGCGGGACAGTTAGCCAAAAACATTCAGTACTTC.

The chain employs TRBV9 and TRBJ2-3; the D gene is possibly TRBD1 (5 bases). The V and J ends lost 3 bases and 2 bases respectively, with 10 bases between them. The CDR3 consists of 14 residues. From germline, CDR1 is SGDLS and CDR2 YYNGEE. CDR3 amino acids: CASSEGHPTDTQYF. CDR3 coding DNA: TGTGCCAGCAGCGAGGGGCACCCCACAGATACGCAGTATTTT.

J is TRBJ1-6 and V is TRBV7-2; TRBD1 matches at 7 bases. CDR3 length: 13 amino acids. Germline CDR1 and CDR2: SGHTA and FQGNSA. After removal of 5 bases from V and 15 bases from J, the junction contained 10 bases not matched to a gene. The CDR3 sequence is CASSPERGRGLHF. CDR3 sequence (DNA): TGTGCCAGCAGCCCCGAAAGGGGGCGAGGCCTCCACTTT.

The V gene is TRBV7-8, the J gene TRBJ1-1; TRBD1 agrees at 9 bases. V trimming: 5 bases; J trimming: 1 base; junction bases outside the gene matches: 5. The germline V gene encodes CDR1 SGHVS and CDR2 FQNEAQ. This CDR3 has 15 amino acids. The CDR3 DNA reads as TGTGCCAGCAGCGTACAGGGGGCAGGGAACACTGAAGCTTTCTTT. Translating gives CASSVQGAGNTEAFF. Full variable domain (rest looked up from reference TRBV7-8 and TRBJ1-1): GAGVSQSPRYKVAKRGQDVALRCDPISGHVSLFWYQQALGQGPEFLTYFQNEAQLDKSGLPSDRFFAERPEGSVSTLKIQRTQQEDSAVYLCASSVQGAGNTEAFFGQGTRLTVV.

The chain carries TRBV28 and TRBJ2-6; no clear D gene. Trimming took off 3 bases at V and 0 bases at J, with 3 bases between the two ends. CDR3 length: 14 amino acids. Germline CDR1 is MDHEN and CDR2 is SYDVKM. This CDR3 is CASSFSSGANVLTF. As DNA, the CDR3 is TGTGCCAGCAGTTTCAGCTCTGGGGCCAACGTCCTGACTTTC.